This TCR beta chain emerged from a study of T cell changes during pregnancy in multiple sclerosis. CDR1 is LGHNA, CDR2 YNFKEQ, per germline. The CDR3 spans 14 residues. After removal of 1 base from V and 6 bases from J, the junction contained 5 bases not matched to a gene. Generated by immunoSEQ multiplex PCR, the TCRdb table keeps only in-frame clones and is missing some. Altogether about 31,000 clones are present, about 89% being singletons, with the ten largest covering 5.5% to 8%. This chain links TRBV4-2 with TRBJ2-7, with 8 bases that match TRBD1. This material consisted of CD8+ T cells from peripheral blood mononuclear cells, taken in the second trimester of pregnancy. The clonotype comes from a female donor with multiple sclerosis, enrolled in a pregnancy study. In nucleotides, the CDR3 is TGTGCCAGCAGCCAAGGGACAGGGACTCTCGAGCAGTACTTC. Protein product: CASSQGTGTLEQYF.